Each of the 12 T cell receptor beta chains below was sequenced from the same sample in a study of T cell changes during pregnancy in multiple sclerosis. Measured with immunoSEQ multiplex PCR; TCRdb has only the in-frame clones, and not every one. The data contain about 72,000 clones, 90% to 95% of them singletons. This specimen consisted of peripheral blood, obtained in the third trimester of pregnancy. These receptors were taken from a female donor in good health, enrolled as a control in a pregnancy study.

V is TRBV5-1 and J is TRBJ1-2; perhaps TRBD1 as D (5 bases). Germline CDR1 reads SGHRS; CDR2 reads YFSETQ. Trimming removed 0 bases at V and 6 bases at J, with 15 bases between. The CDR3 extends over 15 amino acids. CDR3 loop: CASSLDQGFVHGYTF. The CDR3 DNA sequence: TGCGCCAGCAGCTTGGACCAGGGTTTTGTGCATGGCTACACCTTC.

The chain uses TRBV5-1 and TRBJ1-1; D may be TRBD1 (5 bases). Germline CDR1 and CDR2: SGHRS and YFSETQ. This CDR3 spans 16 amino acids. V was cut by 3 bases and J by 1 base, with 16 bases left in between. As DNA, the CDR3 is TGCGCCAGCAGCTGGGCGGGGGGGGGAGAGAACACTGAAGCTTTCTTT. This translates into CASSWAGGGENTEAFF. Complete variable domain (other parts from reference TRBV5-1 and TRBJ1-1): KAGVTQTPRYLIKTRGQQVTLSCSPISGHRSVSWYQQTPGQGLQFLFEYFSETQRNKGNFPGRFSGRQFSNSRSEMNVSTLELGDSALYLCASSWAGGGENTEAFFGQGTRLTVV.

The chain couples TRBV18 to TRBJ1-2, with TRBD1 matching over 10 bases. The CDR3 extends over 15 amino acids. CDR1 and CDR2 (germline): KGHSH, LQKENI. The V and J ends lost 6 bases and 4 bases, in that order; junction bases with no gene match: 8. The CDR3 is CASSPPGDRGYGYTF. The CDR3 DNA is TGTGCCAGCTCCCCCCCGGGGGACAGGGGCTATGGCTACACCTTC.

The J gene is TRBJ2-7, the V gene TRBV28; 9 nucleotides line up with TRBD1. Germline CDR1 reads MDHEN; CDR2 reads SYDVKM. The CDR3 sequence is 16 residues long. The V gene end was trimmed by 6 bases and the J gene end by 5 bases; junction bases not matched to a gene: 14. Written as DNA, the CDR3 is TGTGCCAGCAGCTTTACCCCACAGGGGGCGCGCGACGAGCAGTACTTC. Its translation: CASSFTPQGARDEQYF.

The chain joins TRBV30 to TRBJ1-4; 9 nucleotides line up with TRBD1. The V segment lost 5 bases and the J segment 8 bases; nucleotides outside the gene matches: 3. The V gene's germline CDR1 is GTSNPN and CDR2 SVGIG (reference sequence). The CDR3 spans 12 residues. Written as DNA, the CDR3 is TGTGCCTGGGGTACAGGGGGCGAAAAACTGTTTTTT. Its translation is CAWGTGGEKLFF.

This chain connects TRBV5-6 to TRBJ1-2; D perhaps matches TRBD1 (5 bases). Germline V CDR1 and CDR2: SGHDT, YYEEEE. The CDR3 totals 14 residues. V lost 3 bases, J lost 4 bases, and 13 bases lay in between. The CDR3 region has the DNA TGTGCCAGCAGCTCGCTTGGGGCCCCCTATGGCTACACCTTC. Residues: CASSSLGAPYGYTF. The full variable domain, in which reference TRBV5-6 and TRBJ1-2 provide the parts outside the CDR3, is DAGVTQSPTHLIKTRGQQVTLRCSPKSGHDTVSWYQQALGQGPQFIFQYYEEEERQRGNFPDRFSGHQFPNYSSELNVNALLLGDSALYLCASSSLGAPYGYTFGSGTRLTVV.

This clone was observed once. The chain links TRBV2 to TRBJ1-6, with 7 bases lining up with TRBD1. The junction had 5 bases not matched to a gene; V was cut back by 7 bases and J by 2 bases. Germline assignment: CDR1 SNHLY and CDR2 FYNNEI. The CDR3 extends over 15 amino acids. CDR3 amino acids: CASNDRDTYNSPLHF. The CDR3 region has the DNA TGTGCCAGCAATGACAGGGACACCTATAATTCACCCCTCCACTTT.

The CDR3 loop is CASSLTPGQGYNEQFF. CDR3 in DNA: TGTGCCAGCAGCCTCACACCGGGACAGGGATACAATGAGCAGTTCTTC. The V call is TRBV7-6, the J call TRBJ2-1; TRBD1 aligns across 9 bases. V shed 5 bases and J 4 bases; nucleotides not matched to a gene: 9. Germline V gives CDR1 SGHVS, CDR2 FNYEAQ. The length of the CDR3 is 16 residues.

The chain couples TRBV5-1 to TRBJ2-3; no reliable D call. The CDR3 length is 15 residues. V lost 0 bases to trimming and J lost 4 bases, with 12 bases between them. From germline, CDR1 is SGHRS and CDR2 YFSETQ. The CDR3 nucleotides are TGCGCCAGCAGCTTGGCCGGGTTTGCGTCAGATACGCAGTATTTT. It translates to CASSLAGFASDTQYF.

V usage is TRBV6-5 and J usage is TRBJ2-2; 7 nucleotides agree with TRBD1. This CDR3 has 14 amino acids. Germline V gene data show CDR1 as MNHEY and CDR2 as SVGAGI. The V gene end was trimmed by 4 bases and the J gene end by 6 bases; junction bases not matched to a gene: 5. CDR3 nucleotide sequence: TGTGCCAGCAGTTCGGGGACAGTTGCCGGGGAGCTGTTTTTT. It encodes CASSSGTVAGELFF.

This chain uses TRBV6-4 with TRBJ2-1; 7 positions match TRBD2. The CDR3 runs 15 residues. In germline, CDR1 is MRHNA, CDR2 SNTAGT. Germline trimming cut 11 bases from V and 2 bases from J; bases unmatched to any gene: 12. Here the CDR3 reads CAPAHSGRTYNEQFF. The CDR3 bases are TGTGCCCCCGCCCATTCCGGGAGGACCTACAATGAGCAGTTCTTC.

This clone was seen only a few times. The chain joins TRBV28 to TRBJ1-2; tentatively, D is TRBD1 (6 bases). The germline CDR1 and CDR2 sequences are MDHEN and SYDVKM. The CDR3 extends over 13 amino acids. V dropped 6 bases and J dropped 7 bases, with 15 bases sitting between them. The CDR3 is CASSPATGGGYTF. CDR3 sequence (DNA): TGTGCCAGCAGCCCAGCGACAGGCGGTGGCTACACCTTC.